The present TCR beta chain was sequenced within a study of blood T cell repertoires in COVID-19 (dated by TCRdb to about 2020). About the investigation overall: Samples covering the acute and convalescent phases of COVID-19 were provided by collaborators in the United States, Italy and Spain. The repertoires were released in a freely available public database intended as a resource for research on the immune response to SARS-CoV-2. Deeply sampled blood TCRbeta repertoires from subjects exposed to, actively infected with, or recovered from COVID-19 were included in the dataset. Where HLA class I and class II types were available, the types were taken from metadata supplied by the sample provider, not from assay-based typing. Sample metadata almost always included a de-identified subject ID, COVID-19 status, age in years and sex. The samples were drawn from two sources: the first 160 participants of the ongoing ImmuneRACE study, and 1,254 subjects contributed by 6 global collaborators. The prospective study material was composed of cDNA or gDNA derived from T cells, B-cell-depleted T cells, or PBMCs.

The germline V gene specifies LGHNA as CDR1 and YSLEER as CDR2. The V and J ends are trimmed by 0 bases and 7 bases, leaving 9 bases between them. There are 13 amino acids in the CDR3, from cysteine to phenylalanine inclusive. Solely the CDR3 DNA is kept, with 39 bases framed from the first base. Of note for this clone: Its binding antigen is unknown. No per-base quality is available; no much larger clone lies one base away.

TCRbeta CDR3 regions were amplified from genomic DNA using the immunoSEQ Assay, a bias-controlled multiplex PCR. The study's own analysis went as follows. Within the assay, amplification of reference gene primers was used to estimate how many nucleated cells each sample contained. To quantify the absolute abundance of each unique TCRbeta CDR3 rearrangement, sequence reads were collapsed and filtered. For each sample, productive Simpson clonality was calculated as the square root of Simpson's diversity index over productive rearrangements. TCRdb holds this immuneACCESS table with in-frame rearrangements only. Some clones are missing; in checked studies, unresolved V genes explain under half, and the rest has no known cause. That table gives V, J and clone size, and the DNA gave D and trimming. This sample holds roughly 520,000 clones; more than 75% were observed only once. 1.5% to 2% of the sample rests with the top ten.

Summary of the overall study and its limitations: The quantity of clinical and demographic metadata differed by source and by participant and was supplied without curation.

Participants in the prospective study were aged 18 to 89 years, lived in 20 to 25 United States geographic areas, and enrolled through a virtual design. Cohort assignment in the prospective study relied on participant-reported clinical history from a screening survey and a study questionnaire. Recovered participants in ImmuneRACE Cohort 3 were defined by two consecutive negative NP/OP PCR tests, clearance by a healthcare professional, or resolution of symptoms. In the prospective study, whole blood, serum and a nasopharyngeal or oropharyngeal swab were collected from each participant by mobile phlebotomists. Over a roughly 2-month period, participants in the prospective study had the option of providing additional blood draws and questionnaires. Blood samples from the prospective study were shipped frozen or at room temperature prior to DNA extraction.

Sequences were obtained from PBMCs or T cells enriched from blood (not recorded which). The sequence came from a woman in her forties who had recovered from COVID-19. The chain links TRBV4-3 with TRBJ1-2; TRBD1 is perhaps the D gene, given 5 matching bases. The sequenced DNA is TGCGCCAGCAGCCAAGAGGGGCTCAGTGGCTACACCTTC. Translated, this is CASSQEGLSGYTF.